The 16 T cell receptor beta chains below come from one sample, sequenced in a study of early T cells in non-severe SARS-CoV-2 infection. TCRdb processed the 5' RACE reads anew with MiXCR; each CDR3 protein has one entry. Among some 80,000 distinct CDR3 sequences listed, 9% to 15% were seen once. The material sequenced was whole blood. Source of these receptors: an adult who was a healthcare worker with PCR-confirmed SARS-CoV-2 infection or an uninfected control (not recorded which).

The chain links TRBV10-3 to TRBJ2-7; D possibly corresponds to TRBD2 (6 bases). The CDR3 extends over 14 amino acids. V was trimmed by 10 bases and J by 0 bases, leaving 16 bases between them. Germline V gives CDR1 ENHRY, CDR2 SYGVKD. CDR3 sequence: CATERAPSSYEQYF. The CDR3 DNA reads TGTGCCACCGAGCGGGCGCCGAGCTCCTACGAGCAGTACTTC.

This clonotype was counted many times. The chain has TRBV6-1 and TRBJ1-2, with D uncertain. The CDR3 is 14 amino acids. V gave up 11 bases and J gave up 3 bases, with 19 bases separating them. The V gene's germline CDR1 is MNHNS and CDR2 SASEGT. CDR3 residues: CALESAGLDYGYTF. Here the CDR3 DNA reads TGTGCCCTTGAGTCTGCGGGTTTGGACTATGGCTACACCTTC.

A remark on this clonotype: A much larger clone is a single base away; this may be a read error. The rearrangement links TRBV7-2 to TRBJ2-6; a possible D gene is TRBD1 (5 bases). V was trimmed by 1 base and J by 1 base, leaving 8 bases between them. The V gene's germline CDR1 is SGHTA and CDR2 FQGNSA. This CDR3 is built from 16 residues. The CDR3 here is CASSLEWTSGANVLTF. For the CDR3, the DNA is TGTGCCAGCAGCTTAGAATGGACATCTGGGGCCAACGTCCTGACTTTC.

This clonotype has more than one count but fewer than ten. The rearrangement links TRBV6-5 to TRBJ2-4; a weak D match, TRBD2 (6 bases). The germline CDR1 and CDR2 sequences are MNHEY and SVGAGI. The CDR3 is 11 residues long. V lost 2 bases and J 13 bases, leaving 9 bases between the germline ends. The CDR3 coding sequence is TGTGCCAGCAGTTACGCGGGACTCCAGTACTTC. Its translation: CASSYAGLQYF.

This clonotype showed up just a few times. The chain uses TRBV7-8 and TRBJ2-6; TRBD1 might be the D (5 bases). The CDR3 has 18 amino acids. Trimming left V 1 base short and J 0 bases short, with 13 bases between. The germline V gene has CDR1 SGHVS and CDR2 FQNEAQ. The CDR3, as DNA: TGTGCCAGCAGCTTAGAGGCCAGGGCGAGCTCTGGGGCCAACGTCCTGACTTTC. Amino acids: CASSLEARASSGANVLTF.

Only a few counts were recorded for this clonotype. The chain combines TRBV20-1 with TRBJ2-3; no clear D. The CDR3 covers 15 residues. CDR1 DFQATT and CDR2 SNEGSKA come from the germline V gene (reference sequence). Trimming took 4 bases from V and 5 from J, leaving 19 bases between them. CDR3 sequence reads: CSAMRGRARGDTQYF. The CDR3 DNA sequence: TGCAGTGCTATGCGAGGTCGTGCGAGAGGAGATACGCAGTATTTT.

This clonotype was seen ten or more times. The rearrangement links TRBV7-6 to TRBJ1-4; D unresolved. V was clipped by 5 bases and J by 8 bases, with 6 bases between them. Germline V gene data show CDR1 as SGHVS and CDR2 as FNYEAQ. The CDR3 runs 11 residues. The CDR3 reads CASSKHEKLFF. CDR3 nucleotide sequence: TGTGCCAGCAGCAAACACGAAAAACTGTTTTTT.

This clonotype has just a few counts. The genes are TRBV5-4 and TRBJ2-5; D uncertain. Germline V gene lookup returns CDR1 SGHNT and CDR2 YYREEE (reference sequence). V was shortened by 8 bases and J by 4 bases, with 9 bases between the two germline ends. There are 11 residues in the CDR3. The CDR3 is CASLGGETQYF. In nucleotides, the CDR3 is TGTGCCAGTCTCGGCGGAGAGACCCAGTACTTC.

In nucleotides, the CDR3 is TGTGCCAGCAGCTCCCGCCCCGGGATTCTGGGGGCTGAAGCTTTCTTT. Translation: CASSSRPGILGAEAFF. The genes are TRBV7-3 and TRBJ1-1; D is perhaps TRBD1 (5 bases). V lost 4 bases and J 6 bases, leaving 21 bases between the germline ends. Germline CDR1 SGHTA, CDR2 FQGTGA. The CDR3 is 16 residues long.

The chain carries TRBV3-1 and TRBJ2-4; TRBD2 matches at 10 bases. J was trimmed by 1 base and V by 1 base; bases with no gene match: 10. CDR3 length equals 19 residues. CDR1 LGHDT and CDR2 YNNKEL come from the germline V gene (reference sequence). The CDR3 sequence is CASSQGYGLAEKAKNIQYF. CDR3 bases: TGTGCCAGCAGCCAAGGCTACGGACTAGCGGAAAAGGCCAAAAACATTCAGTACTTC.

This clonotype was counted ten times or more. V gene TRBV11-2 combines with J gene TRBJ1-4; D ambiguous. The CDR3 has 15 residues. The V and J ends lost 0 bases and 0 bases respectively, with 5 bases between them. Germline V gene data show CDR1 as SGHAT and CDR2 as FQNNGV. CDR3 loop: CASSLDAATNEKLFF. CDR3 in DNA: TGTGCCAGCAGCTTAGATGCAGCAACTAATGAAAAACTGTTTTTT. Full variable domain (remainder filled in from reference TRBV11-2 and TRBJ1-4): EAGVAQSPRYKIIEKRQSVAFWCNPISGHATLYWYQQILGQGPKLLIQFQNNGVVDDSQLPKDRFSAERLKGVDSTLKIQPAKLEDSAVYLCASSLDAATNEKLFFGSGTQLSVL.

The chain couples TRBV12-3 or TRBV12-4 to TRBJ1-2; maybe TRBD1 (6 bases). The CDR3 covers 15 residues. Trimming stripped 5 bases from V and 8 bases from J, with 21 bases between. The CDR3: CASSPRGTLVYGYTF. Written as DNA, the CDR3 is TGTGCCAGCAGTCCCCGCGGGACACTGGTTTACGGCTACACCTTC.

This chain links TRBV29-1 with TRBJ2-4, with no clear D. Trimming removed 2 bases from V and 8 bases from J, with 4 bases in between. CDR3 length: 10 amino acids. Germline V gene data show CDR1 as SQVTM and CDR2 as ANQGSEA. The CDR3 nucleotides read TGCAGCGTTGAATGGGACATTCAGTACTTC. Translation: CSVEWDIQYF.

This clonotype has ten or more counts. The chain joins TRBV15 to TRBJ2-2; possible D gene TRBD1, 5 bases. Trimming removed 4 bases at V and 4 bases at J, with 10 bases between. The germline V gene has CDR1 LNHNV and CDR2 YYDKDF (reference sequence). The CDR3 runs to 14 residues. This chain's CDR3 is CATSKGLGTGELFF. The CDR3 nucleotides are TGTGCCACCAGCAAGGGGCTCGGCACCGGGGAGCTGTTTTTT.

The rearrangement uses TRBV10-3 and TRBJ2-7; TRBD1 is a possible D gene (6 bases). The CDR3 is 14 amino acids. With 6 bases removed from V and 0 bases from J, the gap between germline ends came to 12 bases. In germline, CDR1 is ENHRY, CDR2 SYGVKD. CDR3 DNA: TGTGCCATCAGGGGACAACCGAGCTCCTACGAGCAGTACTTC. Translation: CAIRGQPSSYEQYF.

This clonotype was recorded many times. The V call is TRBV9, the J call TRBJ2-7, with D perhaps TRBD2 (6 bases). The CDR3 is made up of 14 amino acids. V lost 1 base, J lost 5 bases, and 13 bases lay in between. Germline-derived CDR1 and CDR2 are SGDLS and YYNGEE. In nucleotides, the CDR3 is TGTGCCAGCAGCGTAAGAGGGGAGGTAGACGAGCAGTACTTC. It encodes CASSVRGEVDEQYF.